This entry is about one T cell receptor beta chain. The data belong to a study of shared clonotypes between healthy human individuals. There were only Caucasian adults among the donors, and all lived in Nashville, Tennessee. The length of the CDR3 is 13 residues. Germline V CDR1 and CDR2: SGHNT, YYREEE (reference sequence). Trimming took off 3 bases at V and 8 bases at J, with 12 bases between the two ends. Using immunoSEQ multiplex PCR, the repertoire was profiled, and TCRdb retains in-frame clones only, with some absent. This sample carries over 2 million clones, 85% to 95% of them seen once, and the ten largest clones take under 0.15%.

The sample consisted of naive CD4+ T cells sorted from blood. Specified subset: CD45RA+ positively selected. V is TRBV5-4 and J is TRBJ2-1; TRBD2 is a possible D gene (6 bases). The TCR was taken from a man aged 18 to 35 in good health. As DNA, the CDR3 is TGTGCCAGCAGCTCGGGACTTTCGGATGAGCAGTTCTTC. Protein sequence: CASSSGLSDEQFF.